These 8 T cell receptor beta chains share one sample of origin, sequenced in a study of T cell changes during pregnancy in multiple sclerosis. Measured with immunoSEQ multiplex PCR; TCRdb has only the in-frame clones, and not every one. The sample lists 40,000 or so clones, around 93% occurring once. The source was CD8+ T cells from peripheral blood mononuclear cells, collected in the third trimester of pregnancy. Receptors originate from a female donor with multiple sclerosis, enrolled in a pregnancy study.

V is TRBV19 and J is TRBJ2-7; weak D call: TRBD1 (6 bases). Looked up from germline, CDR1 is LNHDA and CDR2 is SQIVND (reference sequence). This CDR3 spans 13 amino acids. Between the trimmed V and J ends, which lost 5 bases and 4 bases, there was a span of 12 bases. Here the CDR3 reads CASSYRERYEQYF. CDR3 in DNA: TGTGCCAGTAGTTACAGGGAGAGATACGAGCAGTACTTC.

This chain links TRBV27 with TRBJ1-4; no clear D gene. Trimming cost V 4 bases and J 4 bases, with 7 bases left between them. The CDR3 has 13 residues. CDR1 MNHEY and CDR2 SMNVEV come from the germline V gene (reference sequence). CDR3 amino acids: CASSWAINEKLFF. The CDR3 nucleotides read TGTGCCAGCAGTTGGGCGATTAATGAAAAACTGTTTTTT.

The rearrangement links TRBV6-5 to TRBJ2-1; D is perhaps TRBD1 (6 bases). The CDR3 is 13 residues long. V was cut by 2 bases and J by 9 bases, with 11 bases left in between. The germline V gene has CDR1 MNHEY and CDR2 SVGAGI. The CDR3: CASSYARGVEQFF. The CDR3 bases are TGTGCCAGCAGTTACGCCAGGGGCGTTGAGCAGTTCTTC.

DNA of the CDR3: TGTGCCAGCAGTTACCAGGGACAGGGTTACGAGCAGTACTTC. As protein: CASSYQGQGYEQYF. The rearrangement uses TRBV6-5 and TRBJ2-7, with TRBD1 matching 9 bases. This CDR3 contains 14 residues. Germline lookup yields CDR1 MNHEY and CDR2 SVGAGI. With V trimmed by 2 bases and J by 4 bases, 3 bases remained unmatched.

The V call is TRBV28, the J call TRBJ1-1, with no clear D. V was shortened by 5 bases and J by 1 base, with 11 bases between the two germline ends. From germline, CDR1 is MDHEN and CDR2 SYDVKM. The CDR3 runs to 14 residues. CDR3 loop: CASSPPGSNTEAFF. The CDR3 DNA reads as TGTGCCAGCAGTCCTCCAGGTTCGAACACTGAAGCTTTCTTT.

CDR3 in amino acids: CASSPWPSNEQFF. The CDR3 nucleotides are TGTGCCAGTAGTCCCTGGCCTTCGAATGAGCAGTTCTTC. The chain has TRBV19 and TRBJ2-1; D remains ambiguous. With 5 bases removed from V and 7 bases from J, the gap between germline ends came to 12 bases. The CDR3 has 13 amino acids. CDR1 and CDR2 (germline): LNHDA, SQIVND (reference sequence).

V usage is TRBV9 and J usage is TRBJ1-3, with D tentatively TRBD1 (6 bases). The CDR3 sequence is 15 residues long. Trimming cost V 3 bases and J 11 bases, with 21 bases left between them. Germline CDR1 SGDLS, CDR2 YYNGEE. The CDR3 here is CASSDREGVRTPIYF. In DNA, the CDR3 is TGTGCCAGCAGCGACAGAGAGGGGGTGCGCACTCCCATATATTTT.

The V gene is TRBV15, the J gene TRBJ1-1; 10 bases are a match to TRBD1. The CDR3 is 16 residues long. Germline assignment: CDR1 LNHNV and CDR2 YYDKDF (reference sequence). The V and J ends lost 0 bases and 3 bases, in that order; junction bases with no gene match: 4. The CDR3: CATSRDGTGVDTEAFF. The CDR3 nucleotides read TGTGCCACCAGCAGAGATGGGACAGGGGTAGACACTGAAGCTTTCTTT.